A selection of T cell receptor beta chains follows, all from one sample in a study of blood T cell repertoires in COVID-19. The table came from immunoSEQ multiplex PCR; TCRdb's copy has only in-frame clones and leaves some out. The repertoire holds 150,000 to 200,000 clones, with around nine tenths as singletons. The source material was peripheral blood. These receptors all stem from a woman between 65 and 79 years old with COVID-19, enrolled during active disease. The CDR3 runs from the conserved cysteine through the conserved F or W. Each record gives: J gene, D gene, clone size, V gene, CDR3 DNA, CDR3 protein. The D gene is left open where the match is weak. The size field is filled for only some rows; it gives once, few, many or a size class.

j_call: TRBJ1-2
d_call: -
clone_size: -
v_call: TRBV20-1
cdr3_nt: TGCAGCGGAGACAGGCCCTATGGCTACACCTTC
cdr3_aa: CSGDRPYGYTF

j_call: TRBJ1-1
d_call: -
clone_size: -
v_call: TRBV30
cdr3_nt: TGTGCCTGGAGTCCTTATGAGGACACTGAAGCTTTCTTT
cdr3_aa: CAWSPYEDTEAFF

j_call: TRBJ2-7
d_call: TRBD2
clone_size: once
v_call: TRBV6-5
cdr3_nt: TGTGCCAGCAGGCCGGGACTATATTACGTTGAGCAGTACTTC
cdr3_aa: CASRPGLYYVEQYF

j_call: TRBJ2-7
d_call: -
clone_size: -
v_call: TRBV30
cdr3_nt: TGTGCCTGGGGACTCGCTACCGAGCAGTACTTC
cdr3_aa: CAWGLATEQYF

j_call: TRBJ2-1
d_call: -
clone_size: -
v_call: TRBV30
cdr3_nt: TGTGCCTGGAGCCCAGGGGCCACCCTATACAATGAGCAGTTCTTC
cdr3_aa: CAWSPGATLYNEQFF

j_call: TRBJ2-2
d_call: TRBD1
clone_size: -
v_call: TRBV27
cdr3_nt: TGTGCCAGCAGTTTTCGCGGTCCCTGGACAGGGGACCTGGTGCCCCACACCGGGGAGCTGTTTTTT
cdr3_aa: CASSFRGPWTGDLVPHTGELFF

j_call: TRBJ2-5
d_call: -
clone_size: -
v_call: TRBV18
cdr3_nt: TGTGCCAGCTCACCAGAGAGGACATTCCAAGAGACCCAGTACTTC
cdr3_aa: CASSPERTFQETQYF

j_call: TRBJ2-1
d_call: TRBD2
clone_size: -
v_call: TRBV19
cdr3_nt: TGTGCCAGTAAGATCAGTGGGGCGGGAGCTGGCATTGAGCAGTTCTTC
cdr3_aa: CASKISGAGAGIEQFF

j_call: TRBJ2-5
d_call: -
clone_size: -
v_call: TRBV11-2
cdr3_nt: TGTGCCAGCAGCTTAGACGGGGTGCGCCAAGAGACCCAGTACTTC
cdr3_aa: CASSLDGVRQETQYF

j_call: TRBJ1-2
d_call: -
clone_size: -
v_call: TRBV19
cdr3_nt: TGTGCCAGGAACAGGGCGGAGGACACCTTC
cdr3_aa: CARNRAEDTF

j_call: TRBJ2-3
d_call: -
clone_size: -
v_call: TRBV29-1
cdr3_nt: TGCAGCGTTGAAGGTACGCGGGATGCGGATACGCAGTATTTT
cdr3_aa: CSVEGTRDADTQYF

j_call: TRBJ2-3
d_call: -
clone_size: few
v_call: TRBV6-2/TRBV6-3
cdr3_nt: TGTGCCAGCAGTCGCCCTCGAGCGACTAGCACAGATACGCAGTATTTT
cdr3_aa: CASSRPRATSTDTQYF

j_call: TRBJ1-2
d_call: TRBD1
clone_size: -
v_call: TRBV30
cdr3_nt: TGTGCCTGGACCACCGGGACAGGTTTTTTGGGCTACACCTTC
cdr3_aa: CAWTTGTGFLGYTF

j_call: TRBJ2-1
d_call: -
clone_size: -
v_call: TRBV7-9
cdr3_nt: TGTGCCAGCAGCTTAGGGACAGTCCCGTACAATGAGCAGTTCTTC
cdr3_aa: CASSLGTVPYNEQFF

j_call: TRBJ2-7
d_call: TRBD2
clone_size: -
v_call: TRBV28
cdr3_nt: TGTGCCAGCAGCGGACTAGCGGACAGCTCCTACGAGCAGTACTTC
cdr3_aa: CASSGLADSSYEQYF

j_call: TRBJ1-4
d_call: TRBD1
clone_size: once
v_call: TRBV5-1
cdr3_nt: TGCGCCAGCAGCGTTGGGGGACAGGGCCTTACGAGTGAAAAACTGTTTTTT
cdr3_aa: CASSVGGQGLTSEKLFF

j_call: TRBJ2-3
d_call: TRBD2
clone_size: -
v_call: TRBV12-5
cdr3_nt: TGTGCTAGTGGTTTGGCCCAAAGGACTAGCGGGAGGGATACGCAGTATTTT
cdr3_aa: CASGLAQRTSGRDTQYF

j_call: TRBJ2-3
d_call: TRBD2
clone_size: -
v_call: TRBV6-1
cdr3_nt: TGTGCCAGCAGTGAAGGGGCACTAGCGGGAGCCACAGATACGCAGTATTTT
cdr3_aa: CASSEGALAGATDTQYF

j_call: TRBJ2-7
d_call: -
clone_size: few
v_call: TRBV10-3
cdr3_nt: TGTGCCATCAGTGACAGCGGAATAGGGTCCTACGAGCAGTACTTC
cdr3_aa: CAISDSGIGSYEQYF

j_call: TRBJ2-3
d_call: -
clone_size: -
v_call: TRBV6-5
cdr3_nt: TGTGCCAGCAGGCCCTTCCGGGATACGCAGTATTTT
cdr3_aa: CASRPFRDTQYF

j_call: TRBJ2-7
d_call: TRBD2
clone_size: -
v_call: TRBV19
cdr3_nt: TGTGCCAGTAGTATCATCTTAGCGGGAGAGGATTACGAGCAGTACTTC
cdr3_aa: CASSIILAGEDYEQYF

j_call: TRBJ1-6
d_call: TRBD1
clone_size: -
v_call: TRBV19
cdr3_nt: TGTGCCAGTACCCCGTCCCGGGACAGGGACCCTCTCCTCCACTTT
cdr3_aa: CASTPSRDRDPLLHF

j_call: TRBJ2-2
d_call: -
clone_size: -
v_call: TRBV7-3
cdr3_nt: TGTGCCAGCAGCCAACAGGGGAACACCGGGGAGCTGTTTTTT
cdr3_aa: CASSQQGNTGELFF

j_call: TRBJ2-1
d_call: TRBD2
clone_size: -
v_call: TRBV7-3
cdr3_nt: TGTGCCAGCAGCTTAGCGGGAGAATACAATGAGCAGTTCTTC
cdr3_aa: CASSLAGEYNEQFF

j_call: TRBJ1-4
d_call: TRBD1
clone_size: -
v_call: TRBV19
cdr3_nt: TGTGCCAGTAGATCCCTCGGGACAGGAGATGAAAAACTGTTTTTT
cdr3_aa: CASRSLGTGDEKLFF

j_call: TRBJ2-3
d_call: -
clone_size: -
v_call: TRBV3-1/TRBV3-2
cdr3_nt: TGTGCCAGCAGCCAAGATCCCAGCGGGCTGCATCCAGATACGCAGTATTTT
cdr3_aa: CASSQDPSGLHPDTQYF

j_call: TRBJ1-3
d_call: -
clone_size: -
v_call: TRBV12-3/TRBV12-4
cdr3_nt: TGTGCCAGCAGTTCGGGTGGAAACACCATATATTTT
cdr3_aa: CASSSGGNTIYF

j_call: TRBJ2-3
d_call: -
clone_size: -
v_call: TRBV2
cdr3_nt: TGTGCCAGCAGCCCGACAGTTATGGGGGATACGCAGTATTTT
cdr3_aa: CASSPTVMGDTQYF

j_call: TRBJ1-6
d_call: -
clone_size: -
v_call: TRBV13
cdr3_nt: TGTGCCAGCAGCTTACACGCAGGGTCTAATTCACCCCTCCACTTT
cdr3_aa: CASSLHAGSNSPLHF

j_call: TRBJ1-5
d_call: TRBD1
clone_size: -
v_call: TRBV6-4
cdr3_nt: TGTGCCAGCAGTGACCCAGACAGGGGGAGGGGGAAGCCCCAGCATTTT
cdr3_aa: CASSDPDRGRGKPQHF

j_call: TRBJ1-2
d_call: TRBD1
clone_size: -
v_call: TRBV13
cdr3_nt: TGTGCCAGCAGCTCTTTCCTAAGACAGGGGGCTGATATAAACTATGGCTACACCTTC
cdr3_aa: CASSSFLRQGADINYGYTF

j_call: TRBJ1-6
d_call: -
clone_size: few
v_call: TRBV5-1
cdr3_nt: TGCGCCAGCAGCTTCGGACAGCATTCTAATTCACCCCTCCACTTT
cdr3_aa: CASSFGQHSNSPLHF

j_call: TRBJ2-1
d_call: -
clone_size: -
v_call: TRBV11-3
cdr3_nt: TGTGCCAGCAGCTTACCGGGTCAAGGGAGGAATGAGCAGTTCTTC
cdr3_aa: CASSLPGQGRNEQFF

j_call: TRBJ2-3
d_call: TRBD1
clone_size: -
v_call: TRBV3-1/TRBV3-2
cdr3_nt: TGTGCCAGCAGCCAAGTTTGGCAGGGACAGGGGTCCATGGATACGCAGTATTTT
cdr3_aa: CASSQVWQGQGSMDTQYF

j_call: TRBJ2-3
d_call: TRBD1
clone_size: -
v_call: TRBV5-1
cdr3_nt: TGCGCCAGCAGCTTGAATCCTGGACAGGGGACAGATACGCAGTATTTT
cdr3_aa: CASSLNPGQGTDTQYF

j_call: TRBJ2-1
d_call: -
clone_size: -
v_call: TRBV19
cdr3_nt: TGTGCCAGTTCGGGCGGGACGGTGAGCTATGAGCAGTTCTTC
cdr3_aa: CASSGGTVSYEQFF

j_call: TRBJ1-1
d_call: -
clone_size: -
v_call: TRBV6-5
cdr3_nt: TGTGCCAGCACCCACCCCGGAGGGCACACTGAAGCTTTCTTT
cdr3_aa: CASTHPGGHTEAFF

j_call: TRBJ1-2
d_call: TRBD1
clone_size: few
v_call: TRBV28
cdr3_nt: TGTGCCAGCAAATCAGGGGGAAACTATGGCTACACCTTC
cdr3_aa: CASKSGGNYGYTF

j_call: TRBJ2-2
d_call: TRBD2
clone_size: -
v_call: TRBV19
cdr3_nt: TGTGCCAGCAGAACTAGCGGGTTTATCACCGGGGAGCTGTTTTTT
cdr3_aa: CASRTSGFITGELFF

j_call: TRBJ2-7
d_call: -
clone_size: -
v_call: TRBV6-5
cdr3_nt: TGTGCCAGCAGCAGACTAGTTGGCTACGAGCAGTACTTC
cdr3_aa: CASSRLVGYEQYF

j_call: TRBJ1-2
d_call: -
clone_size: -
v_call: TRBV25-1
cdr3_nt: TGTGCCAGCAGGGCCGACGTCGGAGCTTATGGCTACACCTTC
cdr3_aa: CASRADVGAYGYTF

j_call: TRBJ2-7
d_call: TRBD1
clone_size: few
v_call: TRBV19
cdr3_nt: TGTGCCAGTAGTCCATCCGCGACAGGGCTATACGAGCAGTACTTC
cdr3_aa: CASSPSATGLYEQYF

j_call: TRBJ2-1
d_call: -
clone_size: once
v_call: TRBV29-1
cdr3_nt: TGCAGCGTTGAAGCGGGCTACAATGAGCAGTTCTTC
cdr3_aa: CSVEAGYNEQFF

j_call: TRBJ1-4
d_call: TRBD1
clone_size: -
v_call: TRBV28
cdr3_nt: TGTGCCAGCAGTCTGGGGACAGGGTCTAAACTGTTTTTT
cdr3_aa: CASSLGTGSKLFF

j_call: TRBJ1-5
d_call: -
clone_size: -
v_call: TRBV3-1/TRBV3-2
cdr3_nt: TGTGCCAGCAGCCAAGATCAGCGTGCCCAGCCCCAGCATTTT
cdr3_aa: CASSQDQRAQPQHF

j_call: TRBJ2-3
d_call: TRBD2
clone_size: -
v_call: TRBV10-3
cdr3_nt: TGTGCCATCAGGGGGGGGAGCGGGAGGGCCTTAGGAGATACGCAGTATTTT
cdr3_aa: CAIRGGSGRALGDTQYF

j_call: TRBJ2-7
d_call: -
clone_size: -
v_call: TRBV6-2/TRBV6-3
cdr3_nt: TGTGCCAGCAGTTACGTTGCGGATAGCTCCTACGAGCAGTACTTC
cdr3_aa: CASSYVADSSYEQYF